This TCR beta chain was profiled in a study of blood T cell repertoires in COVID-19. Clones were sequenced by immunoSEQ multiplex PCR, and TCRdb holds only the in-frame ones, with some missing. The sample holds about 120,000 clones, approximately 90% seen once. A few counts support this clone. The CDR3 extends over 14 amino acids. V shed 4 bases, J shed 1 base, and the junction held 1 base outside the gene matches. Germline V gives CDR1 MNHEY, CDR2 SVGAGI. This chain connects TRBV6-5 to TRBJ1-3; 7 positions agree with TRBD1. The sample was peripheral blood. The receptor comes from a man aged 55-75 years with COVID-19, enrolled during active disease. CDR3: CASSSTGSGNTIYF. The CDR3 nucleotides read TGTGCCAGCAGTTCGACAGGGTCTGGAAACACCATATATTTT.